This TCR beta chain came from a study of regulatory T cells in long-lasting Graves disease. The TCR beta library used iRepertoire HTBI primers with Arm-PCR amplification of CDR3. MiXCR was run by TCRdb on the multiplex PCR reads, yielding one entry per CDR3 protein. The sample consists of 200,000 to 250,000 distinct CDR3 sequences, 20% to 25% of them appearing once. Study-wide points: Analysis covered peripheral blood alone, not thyroid tissue.

Time point described: newly diagnosed GD, antithyroid drugs for less than 3 months. The TCR library was prepared using RNA isolated from PBMCs. The patient group derived from an endocrinology department in Xi'an, China. This clonotype was picked up many times. Its antigen is currently unknown. The source of this sequence is a female donor with Graves disease. Sequenced here: peripheral blood mononuclear cells (PBMCs), sampled at new diagnosis, from a patient treated with antithyroid drugs.

CDR3 sequence (DNA): TGTGCCAGCAGCCTCGGACAGGTTTTCTATGGCTACACCTTC. Translation gives CASSLGQVFYGYTF. The chain uses TRBV7-2 and TRBJ1-2; 7 bases align to TRBD1. The J segment lost 4 bases and the V segment lost 5 bases, leaving 7 bases of the junction unmatched. This CDR3 region has 14 residues. Germline values: CDR1 SGHTA, CDR2 FQGNSA. Supplemented by reference TRBV7-2 and TRBJ1-2, the full variable domain reads GAGVSQSPSNKVTEKGKDVELRCDPISGHTALYWYRQSLGQGLEFLIYFQGNSAPDKSGLPSDRFSAERTGGSVSTLTIQRTQQEDSAVYLCASSLGQVFYGYTFGSGTRLTVV.